One sample yielded the 25 T cell receptor beta chains listed below, sequenced in a study of vaccination effects on CD4 cells after COVID-19 (dated by TCRdb to 2022 to 2024). The library was built by means of the immunoSEQ multiplex PCR assay. In its TCRdb copy, this immuneACCESS table keeps in-frame sequences only and misses some clones. Where compared with another copy, unresolved V genes explain less than half of these, and the others have no known cause. This sample is represented by under 85,000 clones; roughly 74% of them were singletons. The ten largest account for 1.5% to 2% of the sample. What these receptors recognize is not known. In the ViraFEST assay, PBMC were stimulated with viral peptide pools, and TCR sequencing was then used to find antigen-specific CD4+ T cell clonotypes based on their expansion. After around eleven days of culture, CD4+ T cells were isolated with the EasySep CD4+ T cell isolation kit.

This sample comprised CD4+ T cells from PBMCs cultured with HCoV-229E spike peptides, obtained before COVID-19 vaccination. Explained via the paper, the cell subset or site label denotes: HCoV-229E spike overlapping peptide pool stimulation. Receptor source: a human donor who received a COVID-19 vaccine.

This chain uses TRBV4-2 with TRBJ2-3, with D perhaps matching TRBD2 (5 bases). CDR1 is LGHNA and CDR2 is YNFKEQ in the germline V gene. Trimming left V 4 bases short and J 3 bases short, with 14 bases between. The CDR3 is 15 residues long. CDR3 amino acids: CASSRSASGTDTQYF. Written as DNA, the CDR3 is TGTGCCAGCAGCCGCAGTGCCTCGGGGACAGATACGCAGTATTTT.

This clone appeared a few times. This chain connects TRBV6-6 to TRBJ2-2; TRBD2 agrees at 10 bases. Germline V gene lookup returns CDR1 MNHNY and CDR2 SVGAGI (reference sequence). The CDR3 totals 15 residues. After removal of 8 bases from V and 7 bases from J, the junction contained 10 bases not matched to a gene. CDR3 protein: CASRLSGGAGGELFF. CDR3 DNA sequence: TGTGCCAGCCGGCTAAGCGGGGGGGCTGGCGGGGAGCTGTTTTTT.

This clone was found once. This rearrangement joins TRBV18 to TRBJ1-5; tentative D call: TRBD1 (6 bases). The CDR3 totals 17 residues. The V gene's germline CDR1 is KGHSH and CDR2 LQKENI. Trimming stripped 3 bases from V and 0 bases from J, with 15 bases between. For the CDR3, the DNA is TGTGCCAGCTCACCGACCAGGGGATCACTTAGCAATCAGCCCCAGCATTTT. Translated: CASSPTRGSLSNQPQHF. Looking up the rest from reference TRBV18 and TRBJ1-5 gives the full variable domain: NAGVMQNPRHLVRRRGQEARLRCSPMKGHSHVYWYRQLPEEGLKFMVYLQKENIIDESGMPKERFSAEFPKEGPSILRIQQVVRGDSAAYFCASSPTRGSLSNQPQHFGDGTRLSIL.

This clone was detected a few times. V and J are TRBV5-4 and TRBJ1-1; 9 bases fit TRBD1. Germline assignment: CDR1 SGHNT and CDR2 YYREEE (reference sequence). This CDR3 is built from 16 residues. The V gene end was trimmed by 4 bases and the J gene end by 1 base; junction bases not matched to a gene: 8. The CDR3 region is CASSLDGTGTNTEAFF. The CDR3 DNA follows: TGTGCCAGCAGCCTAGACGGGACAGGGACGAACACTGAAGCTTTCTTT.

The gene calls are TRBV28 and TRBJ2-1, with 10 bases lining up with TRBD2. V shed 5 bases, J shed 4 bases, and the junction held 5 bases outside the gene matches. CDR1 MDHEN and CDR2 SYDVKM come from the germline V gene. The CDR3 runs 15 residues. CDR3 nucleotides: TGTGCCAGCAGTAGAGCGGGGGGGGGATACAATGAGCAGTTCTTC. The encoded protein is CASSRAGGGYNEQFF.

V is TRBV19 and J is TRBJ2-5; possible D gene TRBD1, 6 bases. CDR3 size: 13 residues. V lost 2 bases and J 2 bases, leaving 6 bases between the germline ends. Germline V lookup: CDR1 LNHDA, CDR2 SQIVND (reference sequence). The CDR3 sequence: CASSIQGQETQYF. The CDR3 nucleotides are TGTGCCAGTAGTATACAGGGGCAAGAGACCCAGTACTTC.

The chain combines TRBV2 with TRBJ1-1; 8 positions match TRBD1. CDR1 and CDR2 from the germline V gene are SNHLY and FYNNEI. The V gene end was trimmed by 8 bases and the J gene end by 1 base; junction bases not matched to a gene: 3. CDR3 length: 13 residues. This CDR3 is CASVGQGNTEAFF. The CDR3, as DNA: TGTGCCAGCGTAGGACAGGGGAACACTGAAGCTTTCTTT.

The J gene is TRBJ1-2, the V gene TRBV30; TRBD1 matches at 12 bases. The J segment lost 4 bases and the V segment lost 3 bases, leaving 3 bases of the junction unmatched. Germline V CDR1 and CDR2: GTSNPN, SVGIG (reference sequence). This CDR3 region has 14 residues. DNA of the CDR3: TGTGCCTGGAGAAGGGACAGGGGGCCCTATGGCTACACCTTC. It specifies CAWRRDRGPYGYTF.

The chain combines TRBV4-2 with TRBJ2-7; perhaps TRBD1 as D (6 bases). V was shortened by 1 base and J by 3 bases, with 10 bases between the two germline ends. Germline assignment: CDR1 LGHNA and CDR2 YNFKEQ. The length of the CDR3 is 14 residues. CDR3 in amino acids: CASSQVPGDYEQYV. The DNA for the CDR3 is TGTGCCAGCAGCCAAGTCCCAGGGGACTACGAGCAGTACGTC.

The chain links TRBV6-2 or TRBV6-3 to TRBJ1-5; 9 bases map to TRBD1. CDR1 is MNHEY, CDR2 SVGEGT, per germline. V shed 6 bases and J 7 bases; nucleotides not matched to a gene: 13. The CDR3 is 16 amino acids. The DNA of the CDR3 is TGTGCCAGCAGCCGCCCGGGACAGGGAACAGGGCAGCCCCAGCATTTT. This codes for CASSRPGQGTGQPQHF.

The chain links TRBV21-1 to TRBJ2-1. TRBV21-1 is designated a pseudogene. The CDR3 sequence is 14 residues long. The CDR3 bases are TGTGCCAGCAGCAAACTTACCCCATGGAATGAGCAGTTCTTC. It yields the protein CASSKLTPWNEQFF.

This clone was counted only a few times. The gene calls are TRBV5-1 and TRBJ1-2; the match to TRBD1 covers 9 bases. The CDR3 spans 15 residues. The germline V gene encodes CDR1 SGHRS and CDR2 YFSETQ. V lost 2 bases and J lost 2; bases outside the gene matches: 4. CDR3 in amino acids: CASSLPGTGNYGYTF. CDR3 coding DNA: TGCGCCAGCAGCTTACCCGGGACAGGGAACTATGGCTACACCTTC.

The chain joins TRBV15 to TRBJ1-4; no definite D call. V was pared by 0 bases and J by 8 bases, with 22 bases between. This CDR3 region has 18 residues. Germline V lookup: CDR1 LNHNV, CDR2 YYDKDF (reference sequence). This CDR3 reads CATSRDPGSLLLREKLFF. For the CDR3, the DNA is TGTGCCACCAGCAGAGATCCGGGCAGCTTACTGCTTAGGGAAAAACTGTTTTTT.

In DNA form, the CDR3 reads TGTGCCAGCAGTGAAGATCCGGAAGGGATTCCAACTAATGAAAAACTGTTTTTT. Amino acid sequence: CASSEDPEGIPTNEKLFF. This chain connects TRBV6-1 to TRBJ1-4, with no clear D. The CDR3 is made up of 18 amino acids. Per germline, CDR1 MNHNS and CDR2 SASEGT. With 1 base removed from V and 0 bases from J, the gap between germline ends came to 15 bases.

The genes are TRBV4-3 and TRBJ2-1; no clear D gene. The ends were cut back, 1 base at V and 0 bases at J, with 7 bases in the middle. This CDR3 contains 15 residues. Germline V gene lookup returns CDR1 LGHNA and CDR2 YSLEER. CDR3 loop: CASSQGGGSYNEQFF. DNA for the CDR3: TGCGCCAGCAGCCAAGGCGGCGGCTCCTACAATGAGCAGTTCTTC.

The chain links TRBV29-1 to TRBJ2-5; D gene unclear. Germline values: CDR1 SQVTM, CDR2 ANQGSEA. The CDR3 has 12 amino acids. Trimming pared 5 bases from V and 3 bases from J, leaving 10 bases between. The CDR3 nucleotides read TGCAGCGTTCTACACGTAAAAGAGACCCAGTACTTC. Translated, it gives CSVLHVKETQYF.

The chain combines TRBV24-1 with TRBJ2-5, with D perhaps TRBD2 (5 bases). CDR1 is KGHDR and CDR2 is SFDVKD in the germline V gene. Trimming removed 4 bases from V and 2 bases from J, with 13 bases in between. The CDR3 has 15 amino acids. The CDR3 here is CATSDLRDQQETQYF. DNA for the CDR3: TGTGCCACCAGTGACCTCCGGGATCAACAAGAGACCCAGTACTTC.

J is TRBJ2-5 and V is TRBV7-2; D tentatively reads TRBD1 or TRBD2 (5 bases each). CDR3 length equals 14 residues. The ends were cut back, 5 bases at V and 9 bases at J, with 19 bases in the middle. Per the germline V gene, CDR1 is SGHTA and CDR2 is FQGNSA. In DNA, the CDR3 is TGTGCCAGCAGCCCTCTAGGGACCCCAGGGTCCCAGTACTTC. Protein product: CASSPLGTPGSQYF.

This clone came up a few times. This chain links TRBV18 with TRBJ2-5, with TRBD1 matching over 7 bases. The CDR3 is 14 amino acids. V shed 1 base, J shed 5 bases, and the junction held 4 bases outside the gene matches. From germline, CDR1 is KGHSH and CDR2 LQKENI. CDR3 amino acids: CASSPQGAGETQYF. Written as DNA, the CDR3 is TGTGCCAGCTCACCACAGGGGGCAGGGGAGACCCAGTACTTC.

The CDR3 DNA reads as TGTGCCAGCAGCATACGGGGATACGAGCAGTACGTC. Its protein product is CASSIRGYEQYV. The chain employs TRBV21-1 and TRBJ2-7; TRBD2 is the table's D call and was not checked against the DNA. TRBV21-1 is recorded as a pseudogene. CDR3 length: 12 residues.

This rearrangement joins TRBV27 to TRBJ2-7; 10 bases are a match to TRBD1. V lost 6 bases and J lost 6; bases outside the gene matches: 8. The CDR3 is 14 amino acids. In germline, CDR1 is MNHEY, CDR2 SMNVEV (reference sequence). CDR3 in amino acids: CASRGDRGVAEQYV. As DNA, the CDR3 is TGTGCCAGCAGGGGGGACAGGGGAGTCGCCGAGCAGTACGTC.

The V call is TRBV18, the J call TRBJ1-1, with D unclear. Germline V gene lookup returns CDR1 KGHSH and CDR2 LQKENI. The CDR3 is 12 amino acids. V dropped 6 bases and J dropped 5 bases, with 10 bases sitting between them. CDR3 DNA: TGTGCCAGCTCCCCTAGAGAGACTGAAGCTTTCTTT. It codes for CASSPRETEAFF. The entire variable domain, with the rest obtained from reference TRBV18 and TRBJ1-1, is as follows: NAGVMQNPRHLVRRRGQEARLRCSPMKGHSHVYWYRQLPEEGLKFMVYLQKENIIDESGMPKERFSAEFPKEGPSILRIQQVVRGDSAAYFCASSPRETEAFFGQGTRLTVV.

The genes are TRBV2 and TRBJ2-2; TRBD1 aligns across 8 bases. CDR1 is SNHLY and CDR2 is FYNNEI in the germline V gene. Trimming took 6 bases from V and 0 from J; bases not matched to a gene: 3. This CDR3 contains 15 residues. CDR3 bases: TGTGCCAGCAGCCCGACAGGGGCGAACACCGGGGAGCTGTTTTTT. The encoded protein is CASSPTGANTGELFF.

This chain connects TRBV2 to TRBJ1-4; TRBD1 agrees at 8 bases. The CDR3 loop spans 14 amino acids. V lost 8 bases, J lost 5 bases, and 7 bases stayed unmatched. The V gene's germline CDR1 is SNHLY and CDR2 FYNNEI. The chain's CDR3 is CASERDRSNEKLFF. For the CDR3, the DNA is TGTGCCAGCGAACGGGACAGGTCGAATGAAAAACTGTTTTTT.

Concerning this clone: The same CDR3 also results from other DNA sequences found in this sample. This chain uses TRBV6-6 with TRBJ2-7; no definite D call. Trimming took 0 bases from V and 4 from J, leaving 13 bases between them. The CDR3 sequence is 15 residues long. The germline gives CDR1 MNHNY, CDR2 SVGAGI (reference sequence). The CDR3 sequence is CASSYSQGNGYEQYV. The CDR3 coding sequence is TGTGCCAGCAGTTACTCCCAAGGGAATGGGTACGAGCAGTACGTC.